A single sample gave rise to the 29 T cell receptor beta chains below, sequenced in a study of cytomegalovirus exposure and HLA in healthy donors. The table came from immunoSEQ multiplex PCR; TCRdb's copy has only in-frame clones and leaves some out. The sample has about 160,000 clones, 70% to 90% seen once; the top ten hold 2.5% to 3.5%. The sequenced material came from PBMCs. These receptors originate from a man aged 18 to 35 in good health and CMV-seronegative.

The V gene is TRBV9, the J gene TRBJ1-3; a possible D gene is TRBD1 (5 bases). V shed 3 bases and J shed 4 bases, with 5 bases lying between them. The CDR3 consists of 12 residues. Germline CDR1 reads SGDLS; CDR2 reads YYNGEE. CDR3 nucleotide sequence: TGTGCCAGCAGCGGACAGGGAAACACCATATATTTT. This sequence encodes CASSGQGNTIYF.

This chain joins TRBV6-5 and TRBJ2-1; possible D gene TRBD2, 6 bases. CDR3 size: 10 residues. Trimming took 10 bases from V and 7 from J, leaving 8 bases between them. From germline, CDR1 is MNHEY and CDR2 SVGAGI. This chain's CDR3 is CATRGNEQFF. In nucleotides, the CDR3 is TGTGCCACCCGGGGGAATGAGCAGTTCTTC.

The rearrangement links TRBV30 to TRBJ1-2, with D tentatively TRBD1 (5 bases). This CDR3 is 18 amino acids long. With 4 bases removed from V and 0 bases from J, the gap between germline ends came to 24 bases. Germline assignment: CDR1 GTSNPN and CDR2 SVGIG (reference sequence). CDR3 amino acids: CAWKSFSDNRRTNYGYTF. CDR3 DNA: TGTGCCTGGAAATCTTTTTCGGACAACCGACGGACTAACTATGGCTACACCTTC.

This chain links TRBV5-1 with TRBJ2-1; tentatively, D is TRBD2 (5 bases). The CDR3 is made up of 16 amino acids. Trimming cost V 0 bases and J 2 bases, with 12 bases left between them. The germline gives CDR1 SGHRS, CDR2 YFSETQ. This CDR3 reads CASSLAVGETYNEQFF. The CDR3, as DNA: TGCGCCAGCAGCTTGGCGGTGGGAGAGACCTACAATGAGCAGTTCTTC. The whole variable domain, filled in from reference TRBV5-1 and TRBJ2-1, reads KAGVTQTPRYLIKTRGQQVTLSCSPISGHRSVSWYQQTPGQGLQFLFEYFSETQRNKGNFPGRFSGRQFSNSRSEMNVSTLELGDSALYLCASSLAVGETYNEQFFGPGTRLTVL.

CDR3 coding DNA: TGTGCCAGTAGTATCCCCCGACAGGGGGGAAATCAGCCCCAGCATTTT. It encodes CASSIPRQGGNQPQHF. J is TRBJ1-5 and V is TRBV19, with 9 bases identical to TRBD1. The CDR3 has 16 residues. Germline CDR1 LNHDA, CDR2 SQIVND (reference sequence). V gave up 3 bases and J gave up 4 bases; unmatched junction bases: 7.

This clone has only one observation. J is TRBJ1-2 and V is TRBV7-9; D might be TRBD1 (6 bases). The V end lost 2 bases, the J end lost 0 bases, and 10 bases lay between the germline ends. CDR3 length: 15 amino acids. The germline CDR1 and CDR2 sequences are SEHNR and FQNEAQ (reference sequence). The CDR3 nucleotides are TGTGCCAGCAGCTTATTACAGGGTGCTAACTATGGCTACACCTTC. It yields the protein CASSLLQGANYGYTF. Supplemented by reference TRBV7-9 and TRBJ1-2, the full variable domain reads DTGVSQNPRHKITKRGQNVTFRCDPISEHNRLYWYRQTLGQGPEFLTYFQNEAQLEKSRLLSDRFSAERPKGSFSTLEIQRTEQGDSAMYLCASSLLQGANYGYTFGSGTRLTVV.

The rearrangement links TRBV19 to TRBJ2-2, with 11 bases that match TRBD2. Germline CDR1 and CDR2: LNHDA and SQIVND (reference sequence). The CDR3 has 16 residues. With V trimmed by 5 bases and J by 0 bases, 2 bases remained unmatched. As DNA, the CDR3 is TGTGCCAGTAGTCTAGCGGGGGGCGCGAACACCGGGGAGCTGTTTTTT. It yields the protein CASSLAGGANTGELFF.

The genes are TRBV6-6 and TRBJ2-7; no clear D gene. Trimming removed 5 bases from V and 4 bases from J, with 15 bases in between. The germline CDR1 and CDR2 sequences are MNHNY and SVGAGI (reference sequence). There are 14 residues in the CDR3. CDR3 bases: TGTGCCAGCAGTGGGCCGACCTCGATATACGAGCAGTACTTC. This encodes CASSGPTSIYEQYF.

DNA for the CDR3: TGTGCCAGCAGCTTAGACAGAAACAATCAGCCCCAGCATTTT. It specifies CASSLDRNNQPQHF. The chain uses TRBV11-2 and TRBJ1-5; D not resolved. Germline loops: CDR1 SGHAT, CDR2 FQNNGV. V was trimmed by 0 bases and J by 3 bases, leaving 6 bases between them. The CDR3 is 14 residues long.

As for this clone: It may be a read error: a sequence one base away is much more abundant. The chain employs TRBV7-6 and TRBJ1-1; D ambiguous. The length of the CDR3 is 13 residues. The germline V gene has CDR1 SGHVS and CDR2 FNYEAQ. The V and J ends lost 0 bases and 1 base respectively, with 3 bases between them. The CDR3 DNA follows: TGTGCCAGCAGCTTAGCCGGGAACACTGAAGCTTTCTTT. It translates to CASSLAGNTEAFF.

This clone is labeled medium-sized. The rearrangement joins TRBV19 to TRBJ2-3; 9 bases map to TRBD2. The germline gives CDR1 LNHDA, CDR2 SQIVND (reference sequence). The CDR3 is 15 amino acids. V trimming: 7 bases; J trimming: 0 bases; junction bases outside the gene matches: 5. The CDR3 reads CASKRGLASTDTQYF. CDR3 DNA: TGTGCCAGTAAGAGAGGACTAGCGAGCACAGATACGCAGTATTTT.

The sample holds one count of this clone. The J gene is TRBJ2-1, the V gene TRBV7-9, with TRBD1 matching 8 bases. Germline trimming cut 6 bases from V and 3 bases from J; bases unmatched to any gene: 1. Germline V gene lookup returns CDR1 SEHNR and CDR2 FQNEAQ (reference sequence). The CDR3 consists of 13 residues. CDR3 loop: CASRTGGYNEQFF. CDR3 sequence (DNA): TGTGCCAGCAGAACAGGGGGCTACAATGAGCAGTTCTTC.

The chain joins TRBV29-1 to TRBJ2-5, with a possible D match to TRBD1 (5 bases). CDR1 and CDR2 from the germline V gene are SQVTM and ANQGSEA. The V gene lost 6 bases and the J gene lost 2 bases, with 16 bases spanning the gap. This CDR3 has 14 amino acids. CDR3 region: CSVGAKSIQETQYF. DNA for the CDR3: TGCAGCGTAGGGGCGAAGTCCATACAAGAGACCCAGTACTTC.

This sequence joins TRBV5-1 and TRBJ2-1, with TRBD2 matching over 9 bases. This CDR3 region has 13 residues. Germline trimming cut 7 bases from V and 8 bases from J; bases unmatched to any gene: 7. Germline CDR1 reads SGHRS; CDR2 reads YFSETQ. The CDR3 reads CASALAGADEQFF. Here the CDR3 DNA reads TGCGCCAGCGCCTTAGCGGGAGCCGATGAGCAGTTCTTC.

This sequence joins TRBV6-5 and TRBJ2-2; possible D gene TRBD1, 5 bases. Per the germline V gene, CDR1 is MNHEY and CDR2 is SVGAGI. This CDR3 is 16 amino acids long. Trimming removed 0 bases from V and 7 bases from J, with 15 bases in between. CDR3 bases: TGTGCCAGCAGTTACTCGCTCGGCCCCAGGGTCGGGGAGCTGTTTTTT. Its protein is CASSYSLGPRVGELFF.

The rearrangement joins TRBV4-1 to TRBJ2-1; no clear D gene. The germline CDR1 and CDR2 sequences are MGHRA and YSYEKL. The V gene lost 4 bases and the J gene lost 6 bases, with 13 bases spanning the gap. This CDR3 region has 14 residues. DNA of the CDR3: TGCGCCAGCAGCCCCTTGACAATCATCAATGAGCAGTTCTTC. This gives the protein CASSPLTIINEQFF.

This clone appeared a single time. The rearrangement links TRBV29-1 to TRBJ2-3; 14 positions match TRBD2. V gave up 3 bases and J gave up 1 base; unmatched junction bases: 9. The CDR3 has 18 amino acids. Germline V gene sequence: CDR1 SQVTM, CDR2 ANQGSEA. Written as DNA, the CDR3 is TGCAGCGTTGATGGGACTAGCGGGAGTCCCTGGGGCACAGATACGCAGTATTTT. It yields the protein CSVDGTSGSPWGTDTQYF.

This clone turned up a few times. The genes are TRBV10-3 and TRBJ2-1; D possibly matches TRBD1 or TRBD2 (5 bases each). There are 12 residues in the CDR3. V was cut by 8 bases and J by 5 bases, with 10 bases left in between. Germline CDR1 ENHRY, CDR2 SYGVKD. CDR3 nucleotide sequence: TGTGCCATCGGTGGGGGAGACAATGAGCAGTTCTTC. Its protein product is CAIGGGDNEQFF.

This chain joins TRBV7-6 and TRBJ2-7, with D possibly matching TRBD1 (5 bases). This CDR3 is 14 amino acids long. CDR1 and CDR2 from the germline V gene are SGHVS and FNYEAQ. The V and J ends lost 0 bases and 5 bases respectively, with 11 bases between them. CDR3 nucleotides: TGTGCCAGCAGCTTAGCTAGGGGCGGCGACGAGCAGTACTTC. The encoded protein is CASSLARGGDEQYF.

J is TRBJ2-3 and V is TRBV4-1; D might be TRBD1 (5 bases). Trimming shortened V by 7 bases and J by 2 bases, and 16 bases separated the two germline ends. The germline V gene has CDR1 MGHRA and CDR2 YSYEKL. This CDR3 is built from 15 residues. The CDR3 nucleotides are TGCGCCAGCACCGGAGACAGATTTAACACAGATACGCAGTATTTT. It encodes CASTGDRFNTDTQYF.

The J gene is TRBJ1-1, the V gene TRBV18; TRBD1 matches at 9 bases. V lost 6 bases and J lost 3; bases outside the gene matches: 8. The CDR3 has 15 amino acids. Per germline, CDR1 KGHSH and CDR2 LQKENI. This chain's CDR3 is CASSQQGAGDTEAFF. The CDR3 DNA is TGTGCCAGCTCGCAACAGGGGGCAGGGGACACTGAAGCTTTCTTT.

This clone was observed a few times. The rearrangement links TRBV5-1 to TRBJ2-2, with D unclear. The germline V gene has CDR1 SGHRS and CDR2 YFSETQ. V was shortened by 4 bases and J by 0 bases, with 16 bases between the two germline ends. The CDR3 has 17 amino acids. The CDR3 spells CASSTLSRSANTGELFF. Written as DNA, the CDR3 is TGCGCCAGCAGCACGCTCTCCCGCAGCGCGAACACCGGGGAGCTGTTTTTT.

V is TRBV10-3 and J is TRBJ2-7, with 8 bases that match TRBD1. Trimming took 5 bases from V and 3 from J; bases not matched to a gene: 6. Germline V gene sequence: CDR1 ENHRY, CDR2 SYGVKD. The length of the CDR3 is 14 residues. DNA for the CDR3: TGTGCCATCAGTAGAATAACAGGGGGCTACGAGCAGTACGTC. This encodes CAISRITGGYEQYV.

V gene TRBV5-1 combines with J gene TRBJ1-2; possible D gene TRBD1, 5 bases. The CDR3 contains 12 residues. The germline V and J ends were trimmed by 3 bases and 5 bases, with 8 bases remaining between them. Germline-derived CDR1 and CDR2 are SGHRS and YFSETQ. This CDR3 reads CASSSQGYGYTF. The DNA for the CDR3 is TGCGCCAGCAGCTCCCAGGGATATGGCTACACCTTC. Variable domain in full (rest from reference TRBV5-1 and TRBJ1-2): KAGVTQTPRYLIKTRGQQVTLSCSPISGHRSVSWYQQTPGQGLQFLFEYFSETQRNKGNFPGRFSGRQFSNSRSEMNVSTLELGDSALYLCASSSQGYGYTFGSGTRLTVV.

The chain links TRBV6-1 to TRBJ1-2; D might be TRBD1 (6 bases). V lost 6 bases and J lost 5, with 16 bases in between. Germline V CDR1 and CDR2: MNHNS, SASEGT. This CDR3 comprises 14 residues. The DNA of the CDR3 is TGTGCCAGCAGCCGGGGGGGCAGGGGATATGGCTACACCTTC. This gives the protein CASSRGGRGYGYTF.

The chain is built from TRBV6-1 and TRBJ2-7, with 8 bases lining up with TRBD1. Germline CDR1 MNHNS, CDR2 SASEGT. V trimming: 7 bases; J trimming: 4 bases; junction bases outside the gene matches: 12. CDR3 size: 15 residues. The CDR3 region has the DNA TGTGCCAGCACCGAAACGGACAGGGCTCCTTACGAGCAGTACTTC. This codes for CASTETDRAPYEQYF.

V and J are TRBV6-5 and TRBJ1-2, with TRBD1 matching 9 bases. CDR3 size: 15 residues. Trimming took 0 bases from V and 4 from J; bases not matched to a gene: 3. Germline V gene lookup returns CDR1 MNHEY and CDR2 SVGAGI. The CDR3 here is CASSYSLGQGYGYTF. As DNA, the CDR3 is TGTGCCAGCAGTTACTCGCTGGGACAGGGCTATGGCTACACCTTC.

The chain is built from TRBV27 and TRBJ2-1; 9 bases match TRBD1. The CDR3 loop spans 14 amino acids. CDR1 is MNHEY and CDR2 is SMNVEV in the germline V gene (reference sequence). V shed 3 bases and J 6 bases; nucleotides not matched to a gene: 3. The CDR3 loop is CASSFGTGFNEQFF. CDR3 DNA: TGTGCCAGCAGTTTCGGGACAGGGTTCAATGAGCAGTTCTTC.

The gene calls are TRBV5-4 and TRBJ1-1; D unclear. The CDR3 runs 12 residues. In germline, CDR1 is SGHNT, CDR2 YYREEE (reference sequence). V was clipped by 4 bases and J by 1 base, with 5 bases between them. The CDR3 protein is CASSRGNTEAFF. DNA for the CDR3: TGTGCCAGCAGCCGAGGGAACACTGAAGCTTTCTTT. The full variable domain, in which reference TRBV5-4 and TRBJ1-1 provide the parts outside the CDR3, is ETGVTQSPTHLIKTRGQQVTLRCSSQSGHNTVSWYQQALGQGPQFIFQYYREEENGRGNFPPRFSGLQFPNYSSELNVNALELDDSALYLCASSRGNTEAFFGQGTRLTVV.